A selection of T cell receptor beta chains follows, all from one sample in a study of blood T cell repertoires in COVID-19. This table comes from immunoSEQ multiplex PCR, and its TCRdb copy is limited to in-frame clones, with some not included. This sample has fewer than 250,000 clones, with 75% to 85% found just once. What was sequenced was peripheral blood. The origin of the receptors is a man aged 55 to 70 with acute or convalescent COVID-19. Each CDR3 is given with its conserved first and last residue. Fields, in order: D gene, V gene, clone size, J gene, CDR3 DNA, CDR3 protein. A D gene is named only where the DNA matches it firmly. Not all rows give a size; the values are once, few, many and, for expanded clones, a class.

d_call: .; v_call: TRBV7-2; clone_size: .; j_call: TRBJ1-3; cdr3_nt: TGTGCCAGCAGCTTAGCCCCAGGAACGGGAGGAAACACCATATATTTT; cdr3_aa: CASSLAPGTGGNTIYF
d_call: .; v_call: TRBV10-3; clone_size: .; j_call: TRBJ1-5; cdr3_nt: TGTGCCATCAGTGAAGGAACGAGCAGGGGTCAGCCCCAGCATTTT; cdr3_aa: CAISEGTSRGQPQHF
d_call: .; v_call: TRBV30; clone_size: once; j_call: TRBJ1-6; cdr3_nt: TGTGCCTGGAGTGTACCGGGGATTGGTTCACCCCTCCACTTT; cdr3_aa: CAWSVPGIGSPLHF
d_call: TRBD1; v_call: TRBV25-1; clone_size: .; j_call: TRBJ1-4; cdr3_nt: TGTGCCAGCAGTGCCTCAACCGGGACAGGGGCCGAAAAACTGTTTTTT; cdr3_aa: CASSASTGTGAEKLFF
d_call: .; v_call: TRBV9; clone_size: .; j_call: TRBJ2-3; cdr3_nt: TGTGCCAGCAGCGTAAGGGGAAAGCGAGACACAGATACGCAGTATTTT; cdr3_aa: CASSVRGKRDTDTQYF
d_call: .; v_call: TRBV9; clone_size: .; j_call: TRBJ2-3; cdr3_nt: TGTGCCAGCAGCGTCGGGACTCGGGGAGATACGCAGTATTTT; cdr3_aa: CASSVGTRGDTQYF
d_call: .; v_call: TRBV5-4; clone_size: few; j_call: TRBJ1-1; cdr3_nt: TGTGCAACCGGGTCAGGGGTAATTTCGGAAGCTTTCTTT; cdr3_aa: CATGSGVISEAFF
d_call: TRBD1; v_call: TRBV3-1/TRBV3-2; clone_size: .; j_call: TRBJ1-5; cdr3_nt: TGTGCCAGCAGCCAGGATAGGTTACAGGGGCAGCCCCAGCATTTT; cdr3_aa: CASSQDRLQGQPQHF
d_call: .; v_call: TRBV3-1/TRBV3-2; clone_size: .; j_call: TRBJ2-2; cdr3_nt: TGTGCCAGCAGCCCCCGACGGGGCGGGGAGCTGTTTTTT; cdr3_aa: CASSPRRGGELFF
d_call: TRBD1; v_call: TRBV7-9; clone_size: .; j_call: TRBJ1-1; cdr3_nt: TGTGCCAGCAGCATACCCCCGCCAGGGGGGAACACTGAAGCTTTCTTT; cdr3_aa: CASSIPPPGGNTEAFF
d_call: TRBD2; v_call: TRBV6-6; clone_size: .; j_call: TRBJ2-1; cdr3_nt: TGTGCCAGCAGCCTCACTAGCGGATCCTACAATGAGCAGTTCTTC; cdr3_aa: CASSLTSGSYNEQFF
d_call: TRBD2; v_call: TRBV4-3; clone_size: .; j_call: TRBJ2-4; cdr3_nt: TGCGCCAGCAGCCCCCGGAGCGGGGGGGGACTAGCCAAAAACATTCAGTACTTC; cdr3_aa: CASSPRSGGGLAKNIQYF
d_call: .; v_call: TRBV4-1; clone_size: .; j_call: TRBJ1-1; cdr3_nt: TGCGCCAGCAGCCAAGTGGGCAGGCTTCACACTGAAGCTTTCTTT; cdr3_aa: CASSQVGRLHTEAFF
d_call: TRBD2; v_call: TRBV9; clone_size: few; j_call: TRBJ2-1; cdr3_nt: TGTGCCAGCAGCGTAGGGGGAGGGCCCCTTGATGAGCAGTTCTTC; cdr3_aa: CASSVGGGPLDEQFF
d_call: .; v_call: TRBV19; clone_size: .; j_call: TRBJ2-7; cdr3_nt: TGTGCCAGTAGTAATCTGAGGTACGAGCAGTACTTC; cdr3_aa: CASSNLRYEQYF
d_call: .; v_call: TRBV4-2; clone_size: .; j_call: TRBJ1-5; cdr3_nt: TGTGCCAGCGGATTTCTAGGACAGTTAAAAGGCGGCAATCAGCCCCAGCATTTT; cdr3_aa: CASGFLGQLKGGNQPQHF
d_call: TRBD1; v_call: TRBV9; clone_size: .; j_call: TRBJ1-6; cdr3_nt: TGTGCCAGCAGAGAGGATTGGGGACAGGGCGGATCACCCCTCCACTTT; cdr3_aa: CASREDWGQGGSPLHF
d_call: .; v_call: TRBV2; clone_size: once; j_call: TRBJ1-5; cdr3_nt: TGTGCCAGCAGTGACACAGGGTATAGCAATCAGCCCCAGCATTTT; cdr3_aa: CASSDTGYSNQPQHF
d_call: TRBD1; v_call: TRBV18; clone_size: .; j_call: TRBJ2-2; cdr3_nt: TGTGCCAGCTCACCAAAGGTCGGGACAGGGATTACCGGGGAGCTGTTTTTT; cdr3_aa: CASSPKVGTGITGELFF
d_call: TRBD2; v_call: TRBV18; clone_size: .; j_call: TRBJ2-5; cdr3_nt: TGTGCCAGCTCACCGGTTAGCGGGGCAGCAGAGACCCAGTACTTC; cdr3_aa: CASSPVSGAAETQYF
d_call: .; v_call: TRBV4-1; clone_size: .; j_call: TRBJ2-4; cdr3_nt: TGCGCCAGCAGCCCAGATCCTACAGGGCTAATCCTAGCCAAAAACATTCAGTACTTC; cdr3_aa: CASSPDPTGLILAKNIQYF
d_call: TRBD1; v_call: TRBV4-2; clone_size: few; j_call: TRBJ1-1; cdr3_nt: TGTGCCAGCAGCCAACAGGGGGGTAGACTCAACACTGAAGCTTTCTTT; cdr3_aa: CASSQQGGRLNTEAFF
d_call: .; v_call: TRBV9; clone_size: .; j_call: TRBJ2-7; cdr3_nt: TGTGCCAGCAGCTTGGACGATAGGTCGGGGGACGAGCAGTACTTC; cdr3_aa: CASSLDDRSGDEQYF
d_call: TRBD1; v_call: TRBV19; clone_size: .; j_call: TRBJ1-5; cdr3_nt: TGTGCCAGTCGGACAGGGGGGATTAGCAATCAGCCCCAGCATTTT; cdr3_aa: CASRTGGISNQPQHF
d_call: .; v_call: TRBV12-3/TRBV12-4; clone_size: .; j_call: TRBJ1-2; cdr3_nt: TGTGCCAGCAGACAAACAGGGTTCTATGGCTACACCTTC; cdr3_aa: CASRQTGFYGYTF
d_call: .; v_call: TRBV5-4; clone_size: .; j_call: TRBJ1-2; cdr3_nt: TGTGCCAGCAGCGTTCAGGGTGGGTATGGCTACACCTTC; cdr3_aa: CASSVQGGYGYTF
d_call: TRBD2; v_call: TRBV7-9; clone_size: .; j_call: TRBJ2-3; cdr3_nt: TGTGCCAGCAGCTTAGTTTCGGGGGGAACAGATACGCAGTATTTT; cdr3_aa: CASSLVSGGTDTQYF
d_call: .; v_call: TRBV25-1; clone_size: .; j_call: TRBJ2-5; cdr3_nt: TGTGCCAGCAGTGACACAGGGACGGAGACCCAGTACTTC; cdr3_aa: CASSDTGTETQYF
d_call: .; v_call: TRBV24-1; clone_size: .; j_call: TRBJ1-6; cdr3_nt: TGTGCCACCAGTGAATCAAGGGGGAGCTCACCCCTCCACTTT; cdr3_aa: CATSESRGSSPLHF
d_call: TRBD1; v_call: TRBV25-1; clone_size: .; j_call: TRBJ1-2; cdr3_nt: TGTGCCAGCAGTGAACTAGGGGGCGGAAAGTATAGCTACACCTTC; cdr3_aa: CASSELGGGKYSYTF
d_call: TRBD2; v_call: TRBV6-2/TRBV6-3; clone_size: .; j_call: TRBJ2-1; cdr3_nt: TGTGCCAGCAGTTCTGTACTATTAGCGGGAGCTTACAATGAGCAGTTCTTC; cdr3_aa: CASSSVLLAGAYNEQFF
d_call: .; v_call: TRBV6-6; clone_size: .; j_call: TRBJ1-5; cdr3_nt: TGTGCCAGCAGTCGGGCGGACAGTTCTGAGCCCCAGCATTTT; cdr3_aa: CASSRADSSEPQHF
d_call: .; v_call: TRBV7-8; clone_size: .; j_call: TRBJ1-3; cdr3_nt: TGTGCCAGCAGCTTAGATTCCGCGGGCGCGGGCTCTGGAAACACCATATATTTT; cdr3_aa: CASSLDSAGAGSGNTIYF
d_call: .; v_call: TRBV2; clone_size: .; j_call: TRBJ2-2; cdr3_nt: TGTGCCAGCACAACAACGTCTGGAGGCACCGGGGAGCTGTTTTTT; cdr3_aa: CASTTTSGGTGELFF
d_call: .; v_call: TRBV15; clone_size: .; j_call: TRBJ1-5; cdr3_nt: TGTGCCACCAGCAGAGACAGGGGTAATCAGCCCCAGCATTTT; cdr3_aa: CATSRDRGNQPQHF
d_call: .; v_call: TRBV10-2; clone_size: .; j_call: TRBJ1-1; cdr3_nt: TGCGCCAGCAGTGTAGACACTGAAGCTTTCTTT; cdr3_aa: CASSVDTEAFF
d_call: TRBD2; v_call: TRBV4-3; clone_size: .; j_call: TRBJ2-1; cdr3_nt: TGCGCCAGCAGCCAAGGGGGACTAGCGGGGGGTCCTTACAATGAGCAGTTCTTC; cdr3_aa: CASSQGGLAGGPYNEQFF
d_call: .; v_call: TRBV12-3/TRBV12-4; clone_size: .; j_call: TRBJ1-5; cdr3_nt: TGTGCCAGCAGTTTTACAGACAATCAGCCCCAGCATTTT; cdr3_aa: CASSFTDNQPQHF
d_call: .; v_call: TRBV5-6; clone_size: .; j_call: TRBJ1-3; cdr3_nt: TGTGCCAGCAGGGCCGCCGGGACAGGAAACACCATATATTTT; cdr3_aa: CASRAAGTGNTIYF
d_call: .; v_call: TRBV11-3; clone_size: .; j_call: TRBJ1-5; cdr3_nt: TGTGCCAGCAGCTTAGGGCCCCTTTTCCCCAATCAGCCCCAGCATTTT; cdr3_aa: CASSLGPLFPNQPQHF
d_call: TRBD1; v_call: TRBV19; clone_size: .; j_call: TRBJ1-5; cdr3_nt: TGTGCCAGTAGCTTCTCCAGGACAGGGAGGGTTCTGGGCAATCAGCCCCAGCATTTT; cdr3_aa: CASSFSRTGRVLGNQPQHF
d_call: .; v_call: TRBV19; clone_size: .; j_call: TRBJ1-3; cdr3_nt: TGTGCCTCAGCGGGGCAGCTGGTCGCTGGAAACACCATATATTTT; cdr3_aa: CASAGQLVAGNTIYF
d_call: .; v_call: TRBV4-1; clone_size: .; j_call: TRBJ1-3; cdr3_nt: TGCGCCAGCAGCCAAGGGGTTGCAGGGTCTATCTCTGGAAACACCATATATTTT; cdr3_aa: CASSQGVAGSISGNTIYF
d_call: .; v_call: TRBV2; clone_size: .; j_call: TRBJ1-2; cdr3_nt: TGTGCCAGCTTGCCCAGGGAAACTAACTATGGCTACACCTTC; cdr3_aa: CASLPRETNYGYTF
d_call: TRBD1; v_call: TRBV19; clone_size: once; j_call: TRBJ1-3; cdr3_nt: TGTGCCAGTAGTATCGGGACAGGCTTCGGAAACACCATATATTTT; cdr3_aa: CASSIGTGFGNTIYF
d_call: .; v_call: TRBV6-5; clone_size: .; j_call: TRBJ1-3; cdr3_nt: TGTGCCAGCAGGACAAATAGAGTTGCAGGAAACACCATATATTTT; cdr3_aa: CASRTNRVAGNTIYF
d_call: TRBD1; v_call: TRBV9; clone_size: once; j_call: TRBJ1-4; cdr3_nt: TGTGCCAGCAGCGAAGGGGACAGGGAGGGCGAAAAACTGTTTTTT; cdr3_aa: CASSEGDREGEKLFF
d_call: .; v_call: TRBV6-2/TRBV6-3; clone_size: .; j_call: TRBJ2-1; cdr3_nt: TGTGCCAGCAGTTACTCGGGGGGGCGGTACAATGAGCAGTTCTTC; cdr3_aa: CASSYSGGRYNEQFF